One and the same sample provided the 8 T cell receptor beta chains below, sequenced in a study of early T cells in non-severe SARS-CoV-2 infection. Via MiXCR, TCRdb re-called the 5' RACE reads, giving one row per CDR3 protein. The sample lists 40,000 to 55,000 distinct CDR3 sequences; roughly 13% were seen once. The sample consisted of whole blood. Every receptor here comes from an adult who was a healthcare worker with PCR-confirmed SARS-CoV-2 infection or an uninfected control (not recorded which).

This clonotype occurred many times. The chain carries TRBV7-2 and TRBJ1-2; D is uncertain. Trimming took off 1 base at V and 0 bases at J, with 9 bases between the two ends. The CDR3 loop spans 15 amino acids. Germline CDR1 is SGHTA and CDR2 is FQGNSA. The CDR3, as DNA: TGTGCCAGCAGCTTAGAAGGTTCGACTAACTATGGCTACACCTTC. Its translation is CASSLEGSTNYGYTF.

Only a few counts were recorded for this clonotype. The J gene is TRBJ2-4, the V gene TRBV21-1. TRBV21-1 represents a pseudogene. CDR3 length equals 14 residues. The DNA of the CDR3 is TGTGCCAGCAGCAGGGGACTAGCCAAAAACATTCAGTACTTC. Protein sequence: CASSRGLAKNIQYF.

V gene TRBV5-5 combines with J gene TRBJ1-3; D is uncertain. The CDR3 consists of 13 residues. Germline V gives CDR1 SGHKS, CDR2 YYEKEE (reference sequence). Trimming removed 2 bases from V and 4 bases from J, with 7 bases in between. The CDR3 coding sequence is TGTGCCAGCAGCTTTGCCGGGGGAAACACCATATATTTT. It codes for CASSFAGGNTIYF.

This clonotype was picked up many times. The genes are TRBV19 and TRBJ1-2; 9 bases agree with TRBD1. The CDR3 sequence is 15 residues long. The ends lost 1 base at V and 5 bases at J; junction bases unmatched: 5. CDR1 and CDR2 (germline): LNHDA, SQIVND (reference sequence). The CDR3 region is CASSIVAGQGYGYTF. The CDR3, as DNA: TGTGCCAGTAGTATAGTTGCAGGACAGGGGTATGGCTACACCTTC.

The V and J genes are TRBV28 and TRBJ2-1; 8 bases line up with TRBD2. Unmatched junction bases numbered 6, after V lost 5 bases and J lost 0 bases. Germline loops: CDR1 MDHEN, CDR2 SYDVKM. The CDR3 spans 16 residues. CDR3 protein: CASSPISGTSYNEQFF. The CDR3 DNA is TGTGCCAGCAGTCCCATTAGCGGGACCTCCTACAATGAGCAGTTCTTC.

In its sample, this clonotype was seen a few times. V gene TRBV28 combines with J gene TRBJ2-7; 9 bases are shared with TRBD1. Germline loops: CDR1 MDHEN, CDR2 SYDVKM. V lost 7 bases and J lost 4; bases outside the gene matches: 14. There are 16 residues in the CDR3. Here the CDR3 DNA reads TGTGCCAGCACCTCCCCCGGGACAGGGCTCCGGTACGAGCAGTACTTC. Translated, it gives CASTSPGTGLRYEQYF.

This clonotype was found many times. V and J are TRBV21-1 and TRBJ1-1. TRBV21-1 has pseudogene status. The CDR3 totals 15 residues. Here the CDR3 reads CASSNLKGPNTEAFF. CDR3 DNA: TGTGCCAGCAGCAATCTAAAGGGCCCAAACACTGAAGCTTTCTTT.

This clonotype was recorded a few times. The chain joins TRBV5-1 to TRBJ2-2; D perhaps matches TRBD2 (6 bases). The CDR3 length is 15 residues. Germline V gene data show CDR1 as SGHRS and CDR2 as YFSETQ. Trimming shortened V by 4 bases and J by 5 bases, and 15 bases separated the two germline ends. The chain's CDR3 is CASSNGRTITGELFF. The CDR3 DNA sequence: TGCGCCAGCAGCAACGGACGGACTATTACCGGGGAGCTGTTTTTT.